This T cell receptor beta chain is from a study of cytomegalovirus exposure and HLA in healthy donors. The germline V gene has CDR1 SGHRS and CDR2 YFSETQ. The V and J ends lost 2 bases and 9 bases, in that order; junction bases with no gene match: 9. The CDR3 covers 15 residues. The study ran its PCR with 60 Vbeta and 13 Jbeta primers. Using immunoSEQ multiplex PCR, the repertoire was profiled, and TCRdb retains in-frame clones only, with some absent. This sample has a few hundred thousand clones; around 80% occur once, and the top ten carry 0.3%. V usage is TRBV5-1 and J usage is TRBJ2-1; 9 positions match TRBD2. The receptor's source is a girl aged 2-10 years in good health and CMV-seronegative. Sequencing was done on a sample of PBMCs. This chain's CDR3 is CASSFPGLAGTEQFF. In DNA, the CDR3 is TGCGCCAGCAGCTTTCCGGGACTAGCTGGGACTGAGCAGTTCTTC.